This record concerns one TCR beta chain sequence. Measured with immunoSEQ multiplex PCR; TCRdb has only the in-frame clones, and not every one. The sample has about 100,000 clones, approximately 88% seen once. There are 12 residues in the CDR3. The V and J ends lost 7 bases and 1 base respectively, with 7 bases between them. Germline V gives CDR1 LNHDA, CDR2 SQIVND (reference sequence). These data belong to a study of blood T cell repertoires in COVID-19. This receptor was identified in an older woman with acute or convalescent COVID-19. The chain recombines TRBV19 with TRBJ1-1; D perhaps matches TRBD1 (5 bases). The sequenced material came from peripheral blood. The chain's CDR3 is CASNDRNTEAFF. In DNA, the CDR3 is TGTGCCAGTAACGACAGGAACACTGAAGCTTTCTTT. Together with reference TRBV19 and TRBJ1-1, the CDR3 gives the full variable domain: DGGITQSPKYLFRKEGQNVTLSCEQNLNHDAMYWYRQDPGQGLRLIYYSQIVNDFQKGDIAEGYSVSREKKESFPLTVTSAQKNPTAFYLCASNDRNTEAFFGQGTRLTVV.